This T cell receptor beta chain was sequenced during a study of T-cell reconstitution after alpha-beta-depleted transplantation in children. Unique molecular identifiers were built into the TCRbeta library. Using its own MiXCR run on the PCR reads, TCRdb lists one record per CDR3 protein. The data contain 450,000 to 550,000 distinct CDR3 sequences, 11% of them singletons. Study-level points and caveats: T cells produced anew were the main source of T-cell counts and diversity one year after transplant. Reports say that about two months after transplant, the alpha-beta T cells came out of several hundred graft clones that had expanded.

This clonotype occurred a few times. Its antigen is unknown. The CDR3 consists of 16 residues. The V gene's germline CDR1 is LNHNV and CDR2 YYDKDF (reference sequence). V lost 0 bases and J 5 bases, leaving 15 bases between the germline ends. The receptor was derived from a female patient aged 2 to 10 who had a stem cell transplant for aplastic anemia, so the T cells may come from the graft donor. Sequenced here: PBMCs, mostly from graft donor cells, sampled 180 days after TCRalphabeta/CD19-depleted stem cell transplant. The chain employs TRBV15 and TRBJ2-3, with unresolved D. CDR3 in amino acids: CATSRDEDPSQDTQYF. CDR3 nucleotides: TGTGCCACCAGCAGAGATGAGGATCCGTCGCAAGATACGCAGTATTTT. Drawing the rest from reference TRBV15 and TRBJ2-3, the complete variable domain is DAMVIQNPRYQVTQFGKPVTLSCSQTLNHNVMYWYQQKSSQAPKLLFHYYDKDFNNEADTPDNFQSRRPNTSFCFLDIRSPGLGDTAMYLCATSRDEDPSQDTQYFGPGTRLTVL.